One T cell receptor (beta chain) is described in this entry. A much larger clone lies a single base off, so this may be a read error. This record belongs to a study of tumor-infiltrating lymphocytes in primary liver carcinoma. A primer matching the constant region was used to make TCR beta cDNA from approximately 520 ng of total RNA. Nested multiplex PCR, run for three rounds with slightly modified ARM-PCR, yielded TCR beta libraries. TRBV1-TRBV30 forward primers and a C-beta reverse primer were used in the first two PCR rounds, which each ran for approximately 11 cycles. TCRdb called the multiplex PCR reads again in MiXCR, with one record for every CDR3 protein. The sample carries around 330,000 distinct CDR3 sequences, roughly 60% recorded once. The study extracted blood RNA from unsorted whole blood and also extracted germline DNA. CDR3 size: 14 residues. Looked up from germline, CDR1 is MNHEY and CDR2 is SVGEGT. V lost 2 bases and J lost 5, with 12 bases in between.

The receptor was isolated from a man in his forties with primary liver carcinoma and hepatitis B virus infection. Sequenced sample: peripheral blood. The chain employs TRBV6-2 or TRBV6-3 and TRBJ2-5, with D hard to call. The CDR3 sequence: CASSYGVTQETQYF. CDR3 bases: TGTGCCAGCAGTTACGGGGTGACACAGGAGACCCAGTACTTC.